One and the same sample provided the 23 T cell receptor beta chains below, sequenced in a study of vaccination and CD4 T cells after COVID-19. Treatment described: roughly 11-day PBMC culture with coronavirus spike peptide pools or control peptides (ViraFEST assay). Antigen specificity for these receptors is unknown. Researchers used the Oncomine TCR Beta short-read assay to sequence DNA from cultured CD4+ T cells. A single record per CDR3 protein comes from TCRdb applying MiXCR to the PCR reads. This repertoire shows some 11,000 distinct CDR3 sequences, 76% found once; its top ten account for about 26%. Sequences were obtained from CD4+ T cells from blood, cultured in vitro. Source of these receptors: a human donor who had recovered from COVID-19.

The rearrangement joins TRBV20-1 to TRBJ2-3, with 10 bases fitting TRBD2. Per the germline V gene, CDR1 is DFQATT and CDR2 is SNEGSKA (reference sequence). The J segment lost 3 bases and the V segment lost 3 bases, leaving 3 bases of the junction unmatched. The CDR3 spans 14 residues. The CDR3 sequence: CSASLAGETDTQYF. DNA for the CDR3: TGCAGTGCTAGTCTAGCGGGAGAAACAGATACGCAGTATTTT.

The chain carries TRBV20-1 and TRBJ1-5; D perhaps matches TRBD1 (5 bases). CDR1 is DFQATT, CDR2 SNEGSKA, per germline (reference sequence). CDR3 length: 13 residues. The CDR3 reads CSANTGLGQPQHF. CDR3 DNA sequence: TGCAGCGCCAACACGGGGCTGGGTCAGCCCCAGCATTTT.

V is TRBV7-8 and J is TRBJ2-7; 7 nucleotides line up with TRBD2. CDR1 and CDR2 (germline): SGHVS, FQNEAQ. The CDR3 consists of 13 residues. The V and J ends lost 8 bases and 4 bases, in that order; junction bases with no gene match: 8. DNA for the CDR3: TGTGCCAGCTCCGGGACTACGCTTTACGAGCAGTACTTC. It codes for CASSGTTLYEQYF.

This chain links TRBV6-2 or TRBV6-3 with TRBJ2-3; D gene ambiguous. Deletions cut 0 bases from V and 2 bases from J, with 9 bases between. The CDR3 runs 15 residues. CDR1 and CDR2 (germline): MNHEY, SVGEGT. The CDR3 DNA follows: TGTGCCAGCAGTTACTCCCTCCCCTCCACAGATACGCAGTATTTT. It specifies CASSYSLPSTDTQYF.

The CDR3 region has the DNA TGTGCCACCGGTAGCAATCAGCCCCAGCATTTT. Translated: CATGSNQPQHF. V gene TRBV6-1 combines with J gene TRBJ1-5; unclear D gene. V dropped 10 bases and J dropped 0 bases, with 4 bases sitting between them. Germline values: CDR1 MNHNS, CDR2 SASEGT. The CDR3 extends over 11 amino acids.

This chain joins TRBV7-6 and TRBJ2-7, with 10 bases fitting TRBD1. There are 15 residues in the CDR3. Germline CDR1 is SGHVS and CDR2 is FNYEAQ. V lost 0 bases, J lost 1 base, and 0 bases stayed unmatched. CDR3 region: CASSLAGQGSYEQYF. The CDR3 nucleotides are TGTGCCAGCAGCTTAGCGGGACAGGGGTCCTACGAGCAGTACTTC. The whole variable domain, filled in from reference TRBV7-6 and TRBJ2-7, reads GAGVSQSPRYKVTKRGQDVALRCDPISGHVSLYWYRQALGQGPEFLTYFNYEAQQDKSGLPNDRFSAERPEGSISTLTIQRTEQRDSAMYRCASSLAGQGSYEQYFGPGTRLTVT.

This rearrangement joins TRBV12-3 or TRBV12-4 to TRBJ1-6; a weak D match, TRBD1 (5 bases). Trimming took off 7 bases at V and 0 bases at J, with 13 bases between the two ends. The CDR3 consists of 16 residues. The CDR3 region is CASTLWGSSYNSPLHF. DNA of the CDR3: TGTGCCAGCACTCTCTGGGGGAGCTCCTATAATTCACCCCTCCACTTT.

This clonotype was observed a handful of times. The chain uses TRBV27 and TRBJ1-5; D is perhaps TRBD1 (5 bases). V gave up 5 bases and J gave up 4 bases, with 18 bases separating them. Germline V gene lookup returns CDR1 MNHEY and CDR2 SMNVEV (reference sequence). CDR3 size: 16 residues. CDR3 DNA: TGTGCCAGCAGTCCCGGGTCGAGGGGAAGGAATCAGCCCCAGCATTTT. Its translation: CASSPGSRGRNQPQHF.

The chain couples TRBV5-1 to TRBJ2-7; D is perhaps TRBD1 (6 bases). The CDR3 length is 13 residues. Trimming shortened V by 4 bases and J by 4 bases, and 12 bases separated the two germline ends. Per the germline V gene, CDR1 is SGHRS and CDR2 is YFSETQ. The CDR3 DNA reads as TGCGCCAGCAGCCTCGGGACACAATACGAGCAGTACTTC. It yields the protein CASSLGTQYEQYF.

The chain links TRBV27 to TRBJ2-2, with TRBD1 matching 8 bases. CDR3 length: 19 residues. V dropped 0 bases and J dropped 5; count of bases not matched to a gene: 14. The V gene's germline CDR1 is MNHEY and CDR2 SMNVEV (reference sequence). The CDR3 region has the DNA TGTGCCAGCAGTTTATCGGGTTATCATGACAGGGGCAAAACCGGGGAGCTGTTTTTT. It encodes CASSLSGYHDRGKTGELFF.

The rearrangement uses TRBV6-2 or TRBV6-3 and TRBJ1-1; no reliable D call. Deletions cut 6 bases from V and 0 bases from J, with 8 bases between. This CDR3 comprises 13 residues. The germline V gene encodes CDR1 MNHEY and CDR2 SVGEGT. The CDR3 nucleotides read TGTGCCAGCAGCGCTTCCTTGAACACTGAAGCTTTCTTT. Translating gives CASSASLNTEAFF.

V is TRBV20-1 and J is TRBJ2-5; TRBD1 is a possible D gene (6 bases). V was pared by 6 bases and J by 5 bases, with 13 bases between. CDR1 DFQATT and CDR2 SNEGSKA come from the germline V gene (reference sequence). This CDR3 spans 12 amino acids. CDR3 protein: CSARDTTETQYF. DNA of the CDR3: TGCAGTGCAAGGGACACCACGGAGACCCAGTACTTC.

The genes are TRBV7-2 and TRBJ2-3; 11 positions match TRBD2. V shed 3 bases and J 4 bases; nucleotides not matched to a gene: 9. CDR3 length: 17 residues. The germline V gene encodes CDR1 SGHTA and CDR2 FQGNSA. The CDR3 sequence: CASSFLVAGGRADTQYF. The CDR3 DNA reads TGTGCCAGCAGCTTTCTAGTAGCGGGAGGGCGCGCAGATACGCAGTATTTT.

This rearrangement joins TRBV7-2 to TRBJ2-3; D perhaps matches TRBD1 (5 bases). The CDR3 sequence is 14 residues long. Trimming took off 0 bases at V and 2 bases at J, with 6 bases between the two ends. Germline V gene sequence: CDR1 SGHTA, CDR2 FQGNSA. The CDR3 region has the DNA TGTGCCAGCAGCTTAGCGGGGCCCACAGATACGCAGTATTTT. Protein product: CASSLAGPTDTQYF.

The V call is TRBV20-1, the J call TRBJ2-3, with D possibly matching TRBD2 (6 bases). Deletions cut 6 bases from V and 0 bases from J, with 10 bases between. The CDR3 is 13 residues long. CDR1 is DFQATT and CDR2 is SNEGSKA in the germline V gene (reference sequence). In nucleotides, the CDR3 is TGCAGTGCGGGGGGTTTAAGCACAGATACGCAGTATTTT. It encodes CSAGGLSTDTQYF.

This clonotype was seen just once. The chain recombines TRBV11-2 with TRBJ2-7; 11 bases are a match to TRBD1. Germline V gene sequence: CDR1 SGHAT, CDR2 FQNNGV. There are 14 residues in the CDR3. Losses at the gene ends were 5 bases for V and 4 bases for J; bases not matched to a gene: 4. Here the CDR3 DNA reads TGTGCCAGCAGCCCGCGGGACAGGGGGTACGAGCAGTACTTC. It specifies CASSPRDRGYEQYF.

This chain joins TRBV20-1 and TRBJ2-1; tentative D call: TRBD2 (6 bases). CDR3 size: 12 residues. Deletions cut 3 bases from V and 4 bases from J, with 7 bases between. From germline, CDR1 is DFQATT and CDR2 SNEGSKA (reference sequence). The CDR3: CSARGTYNEQFF. CDR3 in DNA: TGCAGTGCTAGGGGGACTTACAATGAGCAGTTCTTC.

The chain employs TRBV11-2 and TRBJ1-1, with D uncertain. This CDR3 contains 13 residues. CDR1 is SGHAT, CDR2 FQNNGV, per germline. V was pared by 4 bases and J by 4 bases, with 10 bases between. CDR3 sequence (DNA): TGTGCCAGCAGCTCAGACAAAGCCACTGAAGCTTTCTTT. Residues: CASSSDKATEAFF.

This clonotype was seen a handful of times. The rearrangement uses TRBV21-1 and TRBJ2-5. TRBV21-1 is annotated as a pseudogene. This CDR3 is 13 amino acids long. This chain's CDR3 is CASSSRVGETQYF. For the CDR3, the DNA is TGTGCCAGCAGCTCCAGAGTGGGGGAGACCCAGTACTTC.

This clonotype was observed a few times. The chain has TRBV6-1 and TRBJ2-5; D possibly corresponds to TRBD2 (6 bases). This CDR3 spans 14 amino acids. V shed 4 bases and J shed 0 bases, with 9 bases lying between them. Per germline, CDR1 MNHNS and CDR2 SASEGT. CDR3 sequence reads: CASSGRDYQETQYF. In nucleotides, the CDR3 is TGTGCCAGCAGTGGTCGGGACTACCAAGAGACCCAGTACTTC.

V is TRBV28 and J is TRBJ1-3; maybe TRBD1 (6 bases). CDR3 size: 15 residues. Trimming cost V 2 bases and J 4 bases, with 12 bases left between them. Looked up from germline, CDR1 is MDHEN and CDR2 is SYDVKM. CDR3 DNA sequence: TGTGCCAGCAGTTTACGGGGGGCCAACGGAAACACCATATATTTT. Amino acids: CASSLRGANGNTIYF. Variable domain in full (rest from reference TRBV28 and TRBJ1-3): DVKVTQSSRYLVKRTGEKVFLECVQDMDHENMFWYRQDPGLGLRLIYFSYDVKMKEKGDIPEGYSVSREKKERFSLILESASTNQTSMYLCASSLRGANGNTIYFGEGSWLTVV.

The chain uses TRBV27 and TRBJ1-1; D unclear. Germline V gene data show CDR1 as MNHEY and CDR2 as SMNVEV (reference sequence). Trimming cost V 5 bases and J 0 bases, with 7 bases left between them. The CDR3 contains 13 residues. The CDR3: CASSRAVNTEAFF. The CDR3 DNA reads as TGTGCCAGCAGTCGAGCAGTGAACACTGAAGCTTTCTTT.

This CDR3 reads CAIRARTAGGDNSPLHF. DNA of the CDR3: TGTGCCATACGAGCTCGGACCGCCGGGGGGGATAATTCACCCCTCCACTTT. V and J are TRBV6-1 and TRBJ1-6, with D maybe TRBD1 (5 bases). V gave up 10 bases and J gave up 5 bases, with 24 bases separating them. CDR1 is MNHNS, CDR2 SASEGT, per germline. This CDR3 region has 17 residues.